The 16 T cell receptor beta chains presented below share a single source sample, sequenced in a study of T cells in Graves' hyperthyroidism and ophthalmopathy. Researchers amplified the TCR beta CDR3 regions from RNA transcripts. The HTBI primer set served for first-round RT-PCR of the TCR CDR3. TCRdb processed the multiplex PCR reads anew with MiXCR; each CDR3 protein has one entry. The sample contains under 350,000 distinct CDR3 sequences, over 15% of which appear only once. Sequencing was done on a sample of blood. The receptors derive from an older woman with Graves' ophthalmopathy.

The chain joins TRBV27 to TRBJ1-1; no clear D gene. V was trimmed by 3 bases and J by 4 bases, leaving 12 bases between them. The CDR3 extends over 14 amino acids. Germline CDR1 MNHEY, CDR2 SMNVEV (reference sequence). The CDR3 protein is CASSFRGVFTEAFF. In DNA form, the CDR3 reads TGTGCCAGCAGTTTCCGGGGTGTGTTCACTGAAGCTTTCTTT.

This chain joins TRBV2 and TRBJ1-5; D gene unclear. This CDR3 has 14 residues. V gave up 6 bases and J gave up 5 bases, with 14 bases separating them. Germline V gives CDR1 SNHLY, CDR2 FYNNEI. Written as DNA, the CDR3 is TGTGCCAGCAGACTTCACCCACGGCATCAGCCCCAGCATTTT. This sequence encodes CASRLHPRHQPQHF.

In its sample, this clonotype was seen many times. This chain uses TRBV30 with TRBJ2-4, with a possible D match to TRBD1 (5 bases). Germline V lookup: CDR1 GTSNPN, CDR2 SVGIG (reference sequence). Trimming shortened V by 7 bases and J by 0 bases, and 13 bases separated the two germline ends. This CDR3 comprises 14 residues. The CDR3 is CASEDSVAKNIQYF. CDR3 coding DNA: TGTGCCTCCGAAGACAGCGTAGCCAAAAACATTCAGTACTTC.

There are a few counts of this clonotype. The gene calls are TRBV15 and TRBJ2-1; D is unclear. Trimming took off 5 bases at V and 8 bases at J, with 16 bases between the two ends. Germline V lookup: CDR1 LNHNV, CDR2 YYDKDF (reference sequence). The CDR3 length is 14 residues. CDR3 sequence: CATSPWAGRDEQFF. The CDR3 DNA reads as TGTGCCACCAGCCCCTGGGCAGGACGGGATGAGCAGTTCTTC.

This clonotype was observed at least ten times. V usage is TRBV6-5 and J usage is TRBJ2-1; D may match TRBD1 or TRBD2 (5 bases each). Germline assignment: CDR1 MNHEY and CDR2 SVGAGI. This CDR3 has 18 residues. V lost 2 bases and J lost 3, with 20 bases in between. The CDR3 coding sequence is TGTGCCAGCAGTTACCGATACGGGGCTCGTGATGTCTACAATGAGCAGTTCTTC. Translation: CASSYRYGARDVYNEQFF.

Many counts were recorded for this clonotype. The CDR3 DNA reads as TGTGCCAGCTCGCCAGGACTAGCGATCTCCTACGAGCAGTACTTC. It encodes CASSPGLAISYEQYF. The chain carries TRBV18 and TRBJ2-7, with 9 bases identical to TRBD2. This CDR3 region has 15 residues. The junction had 6 bases not matched to a gene; V was cut back by 6 bases and J by 0 bases. The V gene's germline CDR1 is KGHSH and CDR2 LQKENI.

This chain uses TRBV7-9 with TRBJ2-7; TRBD2 is a possible D gene (5 bases). CDR1 is SEHNR and CDR2 is FQNEAQ in the germline V gene (reference sequence). There are 14 residues in the CDR3. Trimming took off 5 bases at V and 3 bases at J, with 14 bases between the two ends. CDR3 in DNA: TGTGCCAGCAGCGGACGGACGAGGGTCTACGAGCAGTACTTC. It is translated as CASSGRTRVYEQYF.

This clonotype has a count of ten or more. The chain recombines TRBV7-2 with TRBJ2-4; a weak D match, TRBD2 (6 bases). Germline loops: CDR1 SGHTA, CDR2 FQGNSA. Between the trimmed V and J ends, which lost 3 bases and 7 bases, there was a span of 10 bases. This CDR3 contains 13 residues. The DNA of the CDR3 is TGTGCCAGCAGCTTTGAGGGAGGCAACATTCAGTACTTC. Encoded protein: CASSFEGGNIQYF. Full variable domain (remainder filled in from reference TRBV7-2 and TRBJ2-4): GAGVSQSPSNKVTEKGKDVELRCDPISGHTALYWYRQSLGQGLEFLIYFQGNSAPDKSGLPSDRFSAERTGGSVSTLTIQRTQQEDSAVYLCASSFEGGNIQYFGAGTRLSVL.

This clonotype was counted at least ten times. CDR3 DNA: TGCAGTGCTAGAGATCATGGGGGGCCTCGGACTGAAGCTTTCTTT. This codes for CSARDHGGPRTEAFF. The rearrangement links TRBV20-1 to TRBJ1-1, with TRBD1 as a possible D gene (6 bases). This CDR3 region has 15 residues. The germline gives CDR1 DFQATT, CDR2 SNEGSKA (reference sequence). V lost 0 bases to trimming and J lost 5 bases, with 16 bases between them.

This clonotype occurred many times. The chain combines TRBV2 with TRBJ1-2; D remains unclear. Germline assignment: CDR1 SNHLY and CDR2 FYNNEI. Trimming left V 5 bases short and J 0 bases short, with 10 bases between. This CDR3 is 14 amino acids long. The CDR3 nucleotides read TGTGCCAGCAGTCCTGAGGGAGCTAACTATGGCTACACCTTC. This encodes CASSPEGANYGYTF.

This clonotype has just one count. The V and J genes are TRBV24-1 and TRBJ1-5, with unresolved D. Trimming removed 3 bases from V and 2 bases from J, with 19 bases in between. Looked up from germline, CDR1 is KGHDR and CDR2 is SFDVKD. The CDR3 is 18 residues long. The CDR3 sequence: CATSDPGPRTRCNQPQHF. The CDR3 DNA sequence: TGTGCCACCAGTGATCCCGGCCCAAGGACTCGTTGCAATCAGCCCCAGCATTTT.

The rearrangement uses TRBV4-1 and TRBJ2-3; TRBD2 might be the D (6 bases). The CDR3 spans 18 residues. Per germline, CDR1 MGHRA and CDR2 YSYEKL. The V and J ends lost 4 bases and 1 base respectively, with 21 bases between them. The CDR3 here is CASSLHGWGASGTDTQYF. CDR3 in DNA: TGCGCCAGCAGCCTTCACGGATGGGGTGCTAGCGGCACAGATACGCAGTATTTT.

This clonotype occurred a few times. The J gene is TRBJ2-3, the V gene TRBV5-1, with D perhaps TRBD2 (6 bases). Per the germline V gene, CDR1 is SGHRS and CDR2 is YFSETQ. The CDR3 contains 14 residues. Trimming shortened V by 5 bases and J by 2 bases, and 12 bases separated the two germline ends. Here the CDR3 reads CASRAGQHTDTQYF. The CDR3 DNA is TGCGCCAGCAGGGCGGGGCAGCACACAGATACGCAGTATTTT.

The chain uses TRBV20-1 and TRBJ1-2; no definite D call. This CDR3 has 15 amino acids. Trimming took off 0 bases at V and 6 bases at J, with 17 bases between the two ends. Germline V gene lookup returns CDR1 DFQATT and CDR2 SNEGSKA (reference sequence). CDR3 in amino acids: CSARDYRAGMDGYTF. CDR3 in DNA: TGCAGTGCTAGAGATTATCGGGCCGGGATGGATGGCTACACCTTC.

This clonotype was detected once. The chain links TRBV20-1 to TRBJ2-7; 15 positions agree with TRBD2. The V and J ends lost 3 bases and 1 base, in that order; junction bases with no gene match: 7. Germline V lookup: CDR1 DFQATT, CDR2 SNEGSKA (reference sequence). The CDR3 is 17 residues long. CDR3 DNA: TGCAGTGCTAGTATGGGACTAGCGGGAGGTATTTCCTACGAGCAGTACTTC. Translating it yields CSASMGLAGGISYEQYF.

This clonotype has a count of ten or more. The chain carries TRBV7-2 and TRBJ2-7, with 8 bases aligning to TRBD2. Per the germline V gene, CDR1 is SGHTA and CDR2 is FQGNSA. The length of the CDR3 is 13 residues. V was clipped by 6 bases and J by 7 bases; unmatched bases: 8. In DNA form, the CDR3 reads TGTGCCAGCAGAAATAGCGGGACTCGGGAGCAGTACTTC. Its translation is CASRNSGTREQYF.